These 25 T cell receptor beta chains came from one sample sequenced in a study of cytomegalovirus exposure and HLA in healthy donors. This PCR relied on a set of 60 Vbeta primers and 13 Jbeta primers. Produced via immunoSEQ multiplex PCR; TCRdb's table is partial and in-frame only. The sample yields some 88,000 clones, under 80% seen once. Sequenced material: PBMCs. The receptors derive from a woman aged 25 to 45 in good health and CMV-seronegative.

The chain couples TRBV7-3 to TRBJ2-1; 11 positions agree with TRBD1. V dropped 5 bases and J dropped 5; count of bases not matched to a gene: 14. Germline lookup yields CDR1 SGHTA and CDR2 FQGTGA. This CDR3 is 18 amino acids long. Here the CDR3 DNA reads TGTGCCAGCAGCGAGTTGCGGACAGGGGGCTTTAGGGACAATGAGCAGTTCTTC. Residues: CASSELRTGGFRDNEQFF.

The J gene is TRBJ1-4, the V gene TRBV6-5; the D gene is possibly TRBD1 (5 bases). V was shortened by 4 bases and J by 7 bases, with 19 bases between the two germline ends. Looked up from germline, CDR1 is MNHEY and CDR2 is SVGAGI. The CDR3 is 16 amino acids. CDR3 sequence (DNA): TGTGCCAGCAGTTCCTGGCTCTCTCCGCAGGGTGAAAAACTGTTTTTT. Translation gives CASSSWLSPQGEKLFF.

The chain links TRBV27 to TRBJ1-5; 7 positions match TRBD1. The germline V gene encodes CDR1 MNHEY and CDR2 SMNVEV (reference sequence). The J segment lost 6 bases and the V segment lost 5 bases, leaving 7 bases of the junction unmatched. CDR3 length equals 14 residues. CDR3 region: CASSLQGNSQPQHF. Here the CDR3 DNA reads TGTGCCAGCAGTCTACAGGGGAACAGTCAGCCCCAGCATTTT.

This chain connects TRBV15 to TRBJ2-7, with 9 bases that match TRBD1. CDR3 length: 14 amino acids. Trimming removed 3 bases from V and 3 bases from J; junction bases left unmatched: 3. Germline V gives CDR1 LNHNV, CDR2 YYDKDF (reference sequence). The CDR3 DNA is TGTGCCACCAGCAGGGGACAGGGTGTCTACGAGCAGTACTTC. Translating it yields CATSRGQGVYEQYF.

The V gene is TRBV18, the J gene TRBJ1-3; D remains unclear. CDR3 length: 16 residues. The germline gives CDR1 KGHSH, CDR2 LQKENI. Trimming shortened V by 0 bases and J by 0 bases, and 9 bases separated the two germline ends. The DNA for the CDR3 is TGTGCCAGCTCACCACCGGGAGACACCTCTGGAAACACCATATATTTT. It translates to CASSPPGDTSGNTIYF.

This chain joins TRBV25-1 and TRBJ1-1, with D possibly TRBD1 on 5 matching bases. Germline CDR1 reads MGHDK; CDR2 reads SYGVNS. The CDR3 is made up of 12 amino acids. V lost 6 bases and J lost 2, with 7 bases in between. CDR3 bases: TGTGCCAGCAGGGGGCAAAACACTGAAGCTTTCTTT. Translated: CASRGQNTEAFF.

In this sample, this clone turned up a few times. V usage is TRBV29-1 and J usage is TRBJ1-2; 9 nucleotides agree with TRBD1. Germline CDR1 and CDR2: SQVTM and ANQGSEA. This CDR3 comprises 12 residues. V shed 4 bases and J 4 bases; nucleotides not matched to a gene: 1. CDR3 loop: CSVGDRVYGYTF. CDR3 in DNA: TGCAGCGTTGGGGACAGGGTCTATGGCTACACCTTC.

The chain employs TRBV27 and TRBJ1-4; D perhaps matches TRBD1 (5 bases). The CDR3 sequence is 15 residues long. Germline CDR1 and CDR2: MNHEY and SMNVEV (reference sequence). V was shortened by 5 bases and J by 4 bases, with 14 bases between the two germline ends. CDR3 nucleotide sequence: TGTGCCAGCAGTACTACACCGGACAATAATGAAAAACTGTTTTTT. It translates to CASSTTPDNNEKLFF. Combining the CDR3 with reference TRBV27 and TRBJ1-4 gives the whole variable domain EAQVTQNPRYLITVTGKKLTVTCSQNMNHEYMSWYRQDPGLGLRQIYYSMNVEVTDKGDVPEGYKVSRKEKRNFPLILESPSPNQTSLYFCASSTTPDNNEKLFFGSGTQLSVL.

This clone occurred a few times. Compared with germline, one end of the junction differs, possibly owing to a read error. The chain recombines TRBV10-2 with TRBJ1-2; 7 positions match TRBD1. CDR1 WSHSY and CDR2 SAAADI come from the germline V gene. The CDR3 loop spans 13 amino acids. CDR3 in amino acids: CASSESVSRGARF. DNA for the CDR3: TGCGCCAGCAGTGAGTCCGTTTCCAGGGGGGCTAGGTTC.

This clone was seen a handful of times. The J gene is TRBJ1-1, the V gene TRBV7-2; D gene unclear. Germline CDR1 reads SGHTA; CDR2 reads FQGNSA. The CDR3 has 13 amino acids. The ends were cut back, 5 bases at V and 5 bases at J, with 12 bases in the middle. Here the CDR3 reads CASSRDVFTEAFF. For the CDR3, the DNA is TGTGCCAGCAGCCGGGATGTGTTTACTGAAGCTTTCTTT. The complete variable domain, with remaining parts taken from reference TRBV7-2 and TRBJ1-1, reads GAGVSQSPSNKVTEKGKDVELRCDPISGHTALYWYRQSLGQGLEFLIYFQGNSAPDKSGLPSDRFSAERTGGSVSTLTIQRTQQEDSAVYLCASSRDVFTEAFFGQGTRLTVV.

V is TRBV7-2 and J is TRBJ1-2; no clear D gene. CDR3 size: 15 residues. V lost 0 bases, J lost 0 bases, and 8 bases lay in between. The germline CDR1 and CDR2 sequences are SGHTA and FQGNSA. In nucleotides, the CDR3 is TGTGCCAGCAGCTTAGCGACACCCACTAACTATGGCTACACCTTC. Encoded protein: CASSLATPTNYGYTF.

The chain employs TRBV7-2 and TRBJ1-3, with D perhaps TRBD1 (5 bases). The ends were cut back, 2 bases at V and 0 bases at J, with 8 bases in the middle. Germline V gene sequence: CDR1 SGHTA, CDR2 FQGNSA. The CDR3 consists of 15 residues. CDR3: CASSLWGGSGNTIYF. CDR3 nucleotide sequence: TGTGCCAGCAGCTTATGGGGGGGCTCTGGAAACACCATATATTTT.

The chain employs TRBV6-1 and TRBJ2-5; 7 bases match TRBD2. CDR1 and CDR2 from the germline V gene are MNHNS and SASEGT. V dropped 1 base and J dropped 7; count of bases not matched to a gene: 6. The CDR3 has 14 amino acids. DNA of the CDR3: TGTGCCAGCAGTGAAGGGTATTGGGGGGGGACCCAGTACTTC. It translates to CASSEGYWGGTQYF.

The V call is TRBV19, the J call TRBJ2-1, with 8 positions matching TRBD2. Germline V gene data show CDR1 as LNHDA and CDR2 as SQIVND (reference sequence). V shed 1 base and J 7 bases; nucleotides not matched to a gene: 6. The CDR3 extends over 15 amino acids. Written as DNA, the CDR3 is TGTGCCAGTAGTATAGGAGCGGGAGAAAGGAATGAGCAGTTCTTC. It specifies CASSIGAGERNEQFF.

This chain links TRBV10-3 with TRBJ2-1; 9 nucleotides align to TRBD2. Germline CDR1 and CDR2: ENHRY and SYGVKD. V lost 4 bases, J lost 5 bases, and 12 bases stayed unmatched. The CDR3 totals 17 residues. The CDR3 nucleotides are TGTGCCATCAGTGGCGGATTAGCGGGAGTATCGGACAATGAGCAGTTCTTC. It yields the protein CAISGGLAGVSDNEQFF.

V gene TRBV7-2 combines with J gene TRBJ1-2; TRBD1 aligns across 10 bases. Germline loops: CDR1 SGHTA, CDR2 FQGNSA. The V segment lost 3 bases and the J segment 9 bases; nucleotides outside the gene matches: 10. CDR3 size: 15 residues. The CDR3 DNA sequence: TGTGCCAGCAGCTTTCCGACAGGGGGCGCGTCAAGCTACACCTTC. Its translation: CASSFPTGGASSYTF.

This chain links TRBV27 with TRBJ2-7; D possibly corresponds to TRBD2 (6 bases). Trimming removed 3 bases at V and 5 bases at J, with 11 bases between. This CDR3 region has 13 residues. CDR1 and CDR2 from the germline V gene are MNHEY and SMNVEV (reference sequence). This CDR3 is CASSFAGSDEQYF. CDR3 DNA sequence: TGTGCCAGCAGTTTCGCGGGGTCCGACGAGCAGTACTTC.

Only one count was recorded for this clone. V and J are TRBV7-9 and TRBJ2-5; a weak D match, TRBD2 (7 bases). The V gene lost 0 bases and the J gene lost 1 base, with 12 bases spanning the gap. Germline V lookup: CDR1 SEHNR, CDR2 FQNEAQ (reference sequence). The CDR3 spans 16 residues. In nucleotides, the CDR3 is TGTGCCAGCAGCTTAGCGCCGGGGGGCAGCCAAGAGACCCAGTACTTC. Amino acids: CASSLAPGGSQETQYF. Supplemented by reference TRBV7-9 and TRBJ2-5, the full variable domain reads DTGVSQNPRHKITKRGQNVTFRCDPISEHNRLYWYRQTLGQGPEFLTYFQNEAQLEKSRLLSDRFSAERPKGSFSTLEIQRTEQGDSAMYLCASSLAPGGSQETQYFGPGTRLLVL.

J is TRBJ2-1 and V is TRBV30, with a weak D call TRBD2 (6 bases). V was pared by 3 bases and J by 6 bases, with 18 bases between. This CDR3 comprises 15 residues. Germline V CDR1 and CDR2: GTSNPN, SVGIG (reference sequence). The CDR3 is CAWSRGTPYGNEQFF. The CDR3 nucleotides read TGTGCCTGGAGCCGCGGGACTCCCTACGGCAATGAGCAGTTCTTC. Supplemented by reference TRBV30 and TRBJ2-1, the full variable domain reads SQTIHQWPATLVQPVGSPLSLECTVEGTSNPNLYWYRQAAGRGLQLLFYSVGIGQISSEVPQNLSASRPQDRQFILSSKKLLLSDSGFYLCAWSRGTPYGNEQFFGPGTRLTVL.

This sequence joins TRBV5-6 and TRBJ2-7; unclear D gene. This CDR3 has 13 amino acids. The germline V and J ends were trimmed by 1 base and 3 bases, with 8 bases remaining between them. CDR1 is SGHDT and CDR2 is YYEEEE in the germline V gene. CDR3 in DNA: TGTGCCAGCAGCTTGTCAGGCGTCTACGAGCAGTACTTC. Protein product: CASSLSGVYEQYF.

The chain joins TRBV5-1 to TRBJ2-2, with 10 bases fitting TRBD1. The ends lost 8 bases at V and 5 bases at J; junction bases unmatched: 15. There are 17 residues in the CDR3. Per germline, CDR1 SGHRS and CDR2 YFSETQ. Here the CDR3 DNA reads TGCGCCAGACCCGTAAGTTCGCGGACAGGGGGAACCGGGGAGCTGTTTTTT. The encoded protein is CARPVSSRTGGTGELFF. Full variable domain (missing parts from reference TRBV5-1 and TRBJ2-2): KAGVTQTPRYLIKTRGQQVTLSCSPISGHRSVSWYQQTPGQGLQFLFEYFSETQRNKGNFPGRFSGRQFSNSRSEMNVSTLELGDSALYLCARPVSSRTGGTGELFFGEGSRLTVL.

The chain has TRBV5-1 and TRBJ1-2; 8 nucleotides match TRBD1. The CDR3 length is 15 residues. Germline V gene data show CDR1 as SGHRS and CDR2 as YFSETQ. V lost 5 bases and J lost 6; bases outside the gene matches: 12. CDR3 loop: CASRFLPGGADGYTF. The CDR3 DNA follows: TGCGCCAGCAGGTTCCTACCAGGGGGCGCAGATGGCTACACCTTC.

This rearrangement joins TRBV30 to TRBJ2-1, with TRBD2 matching 14 bases. The germline V gene has CDR1 GTSNPN and CDR2 SVGIG (reference sequence). The CDR3 has 13 residues. The V gene end was trimmed by 8 bases and the J gene end by 8 bases; junction bases not matched to a gene: 5. The chain's CDR3 is CALGTSGSHEQFF. The CDR3 DNA sequence: TGTGCCCTCGGGACTAGCGGGAGCCATGAGCAGTTCTTC.

The chain is built from TRBV29-1 and TRBJ2-4, with D possibly matching TRBD1 (6 bases). The CDR3 length is 13 residues. Germline V CDR1 and CDR2: SQVTM, ANQGSEA. V was shortened by 5 bases and J by 8 bases, with 16 bases between the two germline ends. This chain's CDR3 is CSVSDLGAHIQYF. The CDR3 DNA follows: TGCAGCGTTTCGGATTTGGGGGCTCACATTCAGTACTTC.

The V gene is TRBV5-1, the J gene TRBJ2-7; D possibly corresponds to TRBD1 (5 bases). The CDR3 contains 14 residues. V was cut by 4 bases and J by 2 bases, with 13 bases left in between. Germline V gene lookup returns CDR1 SGHRS and CDR2 YFSETQ. CDR3 protein: CASSLIAGTYEQYF. The CDR3, as DNA: TGCGCCAGCAGCCTCATTGCAGGGACCTACGAGCAGTACTTC.